The following is a T cell receptor beta chain sequence with its context. The antigen this receptor binds is unknown. Within one base of it there is no much larger clone, and no base qualities were kept. From the cysteine through the phenylalanine, the CDR3 covers 16 amino acids. The kept DNA is CDR3 alone, 48 bases in frame from the first base. CDR1 SGHAT and CDR2 FQNNGV were looked up in the germline V gene. From V the trimming removes 6 bases and from J it removes 1 base, while the gene matches leave 10 bases of the junction unaccounted for. Genomic DNA was extracted from sorted cells for sequencing of the TCRbeta CDR3 region. The immunoSEQ Assay was used to sequence the TCRbeta CDR3 regions. TCRdb stores this immuneACCESS table with in-frame sequences only. Part of the clones is absent; in the studies checked, under half of the shortfall reflects unresolved V genes, and no reason is known for the rest. A total of about 17,000 clones appear in this sample, about 90% of them only once. The top ten constitute 25% of the sample.

These data come from a study of OX40 agonist ivuxolimab in advanced cancers. Looking at the study overall: Ivuxolimab was an agonistic, fully human IgG2 monoclonal antibody directed against OX40 (CD134), a costimulatory receptor. Of the roughly 54 dose-escalation patients, hepatocellular carcinoma was present in around 20, melanoma in approximately 15, renal cell carcinoma in 9 and head and neck cancer in 9. In the dose-escalation cohort, approximately 83% of patients were male, and the mean age was roughly 60 years with a range of roughly 23 to 79. The paper describes the monotherapy dose-escalation part (N ≈ 49 patients) of the phase I trial of ivuxolimab. Intravenous ivuxolimab was administered to patients every 2 weeks at six dose levels: 0.01, 0.1, 0.3, 1.5, 3 and 10 mg/kg. Three dose-escalation patients achieved partial responses, one with hepatocellular carcinoma and two with cutaneous melanoma. Prior anti-PD-1, anti-PD-L1 or anti-CTLA-4 therapy was permitted, and checkpoint inhibitors had been received by 30% to 40% of dose-escalation patients. Peripheral TCRbeta sequencing was intended to test whether TCR sequence diversity was altered and clonal T-cell expansion was caused by ivuxolimab. Paper-wide results and their limitations: Low levels of normalized T-cell clonal expansion were also seen in some patients who did not respond. In the 0.1-3.0 mg/kg groups, partial responders were among the patients with the lowest normalized peripheral clonal expansion, particularly in CD8+ T cells. After ivuxolimab, expanded clones were on average more numerous among CD8+ T cells than among CD4+ T cells. Antigen specificity was not determined for the clonally expanded peripheral T cells. At doses from 0.1 to 3.0 mg/kg, clonal expansion was seen in both CD4+ and CD8+ blood T cells between baseline and week 6.

Patients with autoimmune disease history or receiving systemic immunosuppression were excluded from the trial. In every dose cohort, peripheral blood was drawn for TCR sequencing at baseline, cycle 4 day 1, and cycle 7 day 1. The samples were taken from a phase I, first-in-human, multicenter, open-label dose-escalation trial of ivuxolimab. The trial enrolled adults with locally advanced or metastatic head and neck squamous cell, hepatocellular, melanoma or renal cell carcinoma. Before TCR sequencing, CD4+ T cells and CD8+ T cells were sorted from peripheral blood as separate populations. This specimen consisted of CD4+ or CD8+ T cells sorted from blood, obtained in a trial of the OX40 agonist ivuxolimab. The sequence derives from an adult with an advanced solid tumor such as melanoma, head and neck, liver or kidney cancer. The chain is made from TRBV11-2 and TRBJ1-1; 8 middle bases align to TRBD1. The CDR3 reads CASSHDRGVRNTEAFF. The DNA sequence reads TGTGCCAGCAGTCATGACAGGGGCGTAAGGAACACTGAAGCTTTCTTT.